Here is one T cell receptor (beta chain) with its context. This specimen belongs to a study of blood T cell repertoires in COVID-19. Overall study context: Samples of COVID-19 (acute and convalescent) were obtained from the United States, Italy and Spain. PBMCs, B-cell-depleted T cells, or T cells provided the cDNA or gDNA that made up the material.

Source study methods: Reference gene primer amplification in the assay estimated nucleated cell counts. Produced via immunoSEQ multiplex PCR; TCRdb's table is partial and in-frame only. V, J and clone size reflect that table, while D and trimming were determined from the DNA. Among over 250,000 clones listed, over 75% were seen once. The clonotype comes from a human donor in a cohort sampled during active COVID-19. Sequenced sample: peripheral blood.

The CDR3 DNA reads TGTGCCAGCAGCTCCGTTGACTTGAACCGGCAGTACTTC. Translation: CASSSVDLNRQYF. The chain recombines TRBV5-4 with TRBJ2-7; no definite D call. The ends were cut back, 3 bases at V and 9 bases at J, with 16 bases in the middle. The germline V gene has CDR1 SGHNT and CDR2 YYREEE (reference sequence). This CDR3 is 13 amino acids long.